Shown below are 27 T cell receptor beta chains from a single sample sequenced in a study of OX40 agonist ivuxolimab in advanced cancers. The method was immunoSEQ multiplex PCR; TCRdb's version includes in-frame clones alone and lacks a portion of them. The sample holds about 46,000 clones, about 88% seen once. Sequenced material: CD4+ or CD8+ T cells sorted from blood, taken in a trial of the OX40 agonist ivuxolimab. The receptors here all came from an adult with an advanced solid tumor such as melanoma, head and neck, liver or kidney cancer.

The chain carries TRBV6-1 and TRBJ2-5, with no clear D. CDR3 length: 11 residues. Trimming shortened V by 7 bases and J by 3 bases, and 6 bases separated the two germline ends. In germline, CDR1 is MNHNS, CDR2 SASEGT. Here the CDR3 reads CASTPKETQYF. The CDR3 DNA sequence: TGTGCCAGCACCCCGAAAGAGACCCAGTACTTC.

CDR3 bases: TGTGCCAGCAGTTTCTTCGGCGGGAGTCCTCACAATGAGCAGTTCTTC. This gives the protein CASSFFGGSPHNEQFF. V is TRBV2 and J is TRBJ2-1; 7 nucleotides line up with TRBD2. The CDR3 sequence is 16 residues long. Germline V CDR1 and CDR2: SNHLY, FYNNEI. V gave up 5 bases and J gave up 5 bases; unmatched junction bases: 12.

This clone has a handful of counts. The V and J genes are TRBV30 and TRBJ1-1; D is perhaps TRBD1 (6 bases). There are 14 residues in the CDR3. V was shortened by 0 bases and J by 5 bases, with 13 bases between the two germline ends. CDR1 is GTSNPN, CDR2 SVGIG, per germline (reference sequence). In nucleotides, the CDR3 is TGTGCCTGGAGTGTGCTTAGGGGGGGTACTGAAGCTTTCTTT. It codes for CAWSVLRGGTEAFF.

This clone has more than one count but fewer than ten. The V call is TRBV28, the J call TRBJ1-1, with D perhaps matching TRBD1 (5 bases). CDR3 size: 13 residues. V was clipped by 7 bases and J by 5 bases, with 14 bases between them. Germline assignment: CDR1 MDHEN and CDR2 SYDVKM. CDR3 loop: CASTQQVKTEAFF. The CDR3 coding sequence is TGTGCCAGCACCCAACAGGTCAAAACTGAAGCTTTCTTT.

The chain joins TRBV10-3 to TRBJ2-3, with 12 bases fitting TRBD2. This CDR3 spans 15 amino acids. The germline V gene encodes CDR1 ENHRY and CDR2 SYGVKD. The V segment lost 7 bases and the J segment 5 bases; nucleotides outside the gene matches: 7. The CDR3 here is CAITSTSGGRDTQYF. Written as DNA, the CDR3 is TGTGCCATCACTTCGACTAGCGGGGGCAGAGATACGCAGTATTTT.

The rearrangement joins TRBV10-3 to TRBJ2-5; possibly TRBD2 for D (6 bases). Germline CDR1 ENHRY, CDR2 SYGVKD. The CDR3 is 13 amino acids. The germline V and J ends were trimmed by 3 bases and 5 bases, with 10 bases remaining between them. CDR3 residues: CAISEWEAETQYF. In nucleotides, the CDR3 is TGTGCCATCAGTGAATGGGAGGCGGAGACCCAGTACTTC.

The chain carries TRBV6-1 and TRBJ2-7, with TRBD1 identical over 8 bases. Germline CDR1 is MNHNS and CDR2 is SASEGT. V lost 4 bases and J lost 2; bases outside the gene matches: 7. The CDR3 contains 15 residues. The CDR3 coding sequence is TGTGCCAGCAGTGCCTCCGGGACAGGAACCTACGAGCAGTACTTC. It encodes CASSASGTGTYEQYF.

DNA for the CDR3: TGTGCCACCAGCAACAAAGACAGCGGGGTCTACGAGCAGTACTTC. As protein: CATSNKDSGVYEQYF. The chain uses TRBV15 and TRBJ2-7; 7 nucleotides align to TRBD2. The ends lost 4 bases at V and 3 bases at J; junction bases unmatched: 9. Germline values: CDR1 LNHNV, CDR2 YYDKDF (reference sequence). The CDR3 runs to 15 residues.

V and J are TRBV5-1 and TRBJ2-7; D remains ambiguous. V was trimmed by 2 bases and J by 7 bases, leaving 13 bases between them. This CDR3 spans 13 amino acids. Germline V lookup: CDR1 SGHRS, CDR2 YFSETQ. CDR3 residues: CASSFTGLREQYF. Here the CDR3 DNA reads TGCGCCAGCAGCTTCACGGGTTTGAGGGAGCAGTACTTC.

The chain recombines TRBV28 with TRBJ2-1; D is uncertain. The CDR3 covers 17 residues. Trimming pared 2 bases from V and 0 bases from J, leaving 14 bases between. The germline V gene has CDR1 MDHEN and CDR2 SYDVKM. The CDR3 DNA follows: TGTGCCAGCAGTTTAAGGTTTCGTATGAGCTCCTACAATGAGCAGTTCTTC. Its translation is CASSLRFRMSSYNEQFF.

The CDR3 DNA reads TGTGCCAGCAGCCCGATCGTCTTCTCTGGAAACACCATATATTTT. It encodes CASSPIVFSGNTIYF. V and J are TRBV5-5 and TRBJ1-3; D not certain. The V end lost 4 bases, the J end lost 0 bases, and 11 bases lay between the germline ends. Germline V gene lookup returns CDR1 SGHKS and CDR2 YYEKEE (reference sequence). The CDR3 totals 15 residues.

The gene calls are TRBV4-3 and TRBJ2-7, with D maybe TRBD1 (6 bases). The CDR3 totals 16 residues. V lost 1 base, J lost 3 bases, and 16 bases lay in between. Germline loops: CDR1 LGHNA, CDR2 YSLEER. This CDR3 reads CASSQVKATGFYEQYF. The CDR3 DNA is TGCGCCAGCAGCCAAGTGAAAGCGACAGGTTTCTACGAGCAGTACTTC.

The count of this clone is one. This chain links TRBV10-3 with TRBJ2-1; weak D call: TRBD2 (6 bases). V shed 0 bases and J shed 8 bases, with 11 bases lying between them. From germline, CDR1 is ENHRY and CDR2 SYGVKD. This CDR3 comprises 14 residues. The CDR3 bases are TGTGCCATCAGTGAGTCTCTAGGGGAGGATGAGCAGTTCTTC. This translates into CAISESLGEDEQFF.

CDR3 protein: CASSYTGDTEAFF. The CDR3 region has the DNA TGTGCCAGCAGCTATACAGGGGACACTGAAGCTTTCTTT. V gene TRBV7-6 combines with J gene TRBJ1-1, with 7 bases lining up with TRBD1. Germline CDR1 is SGHVS and CDR2 is FNYEAQ. Germline trimming cut 4 bases from V and 3 bases from J; bases unmatched to any gene: 2. This CDR3 has 13 amino acids.

The V and J genes are TRBV29-1 and TRBJ2-5; 12 bases are a match to TRBD1. Germline V lookup: CDR1 SQVTM, CDR2 ANQGSEA. This CDR3 is 13 amino acids long. V gave up 7 bases and J gave up 4 bases; unmatched junction bases: 4. CDR3 in DNA: TGCAGCGCAACGGGACAGGGGGCAGAGACCCAGTACTTC. Protein: CSATGQGAETQYF.

For this clone: A read error may account for a junction end that differs from germline. This chain connects TRBV7-7 to TRBJ2-7; a possible D gene is TRBD1 (6 bases). CDR3 length equals 13 residues. Germline V gives CDR1 SSHAT, CDR2 FNYEAQ (reference sequence). The CDR3: CASSLSGAYEQYF. CDR3 sequence (DNA): TGTGCTAGCAGCTTGTCAGGGGCCTACGAGCAGTACTTC.

This clone was detected a few times. The chain is built from TRBV27 and TRBJ1-2; D possibly corresponds to TRBD1 (5 bases). The ends were cut back, 8 bases at V and 0 bases at J, with 10 bases in the middle. The germline V gene encodes CDR1 MNHEY and CDR2 SMNVEV (reference sequence). The CDR3 sequence is 13 residues long. The CDR3 DNA follows: TGTGCCAGCTCGACAGCCCCTAACTATGGCTACACCTTC. Amino acids: CASSTAPNYGYTF.

In DNA, the CDR3 is TGTGCCAGCAGGCGGGCAATCGGCAGGGCTTTCTTT. It codes for CASRRAIGRAFF. The V gene is TRBV6-5, the J gene TRBJ1-1; D call uncertain. The V end lost 6 bases, the J end lost 11 bases, and 16 bases lay between the germline ends. Germline V gene data show CDR1 as MNHEY and CDR2 as SVGAGI. The CDR3 has 12 residues.

As concerns this clone: One end of the junction does not line up with germline, which may come from a read error. The chain carries TRBV11-2 and TRBJ1-2; the D is unclear. The germline gives CDR1 SGHAT, CDR2 FQNNGV. CDR3 length: 15 amino acids. In DNA form, the CDR3 reads TGTGCCAGCAGCTTAGCCGGAAGGTCGGGGAATGGCTACGCCTTC. Residues: CASSLAGRSGNGYAF. Full variable domain (missing parts from reference TRBV11-2 and TRBJ1-2): EAGVAQSPRYKIIEKRQSVAFWCNPISGHATLYWYQQILGQGPKLLIQFQNNGVVDDSQLPKDRFSAERLKGVDSTLKIQPAKLEDSAVYLCASSLAGRSGNGYAFGSGTRLTVV.

V gene TRBV5-1 combines with J gene TRBJ2-7, with 9 bases that match TRBD1. Unmatched junction bases numbered 6, after V lost 7 bases and J lost 4 bases. Germline values: CDR1 SGHRS, CDR2 YFSETQ. The CDR3 has 13 residues. Here the CDR3 DNA reads TGCGCCAGCTGCCCGACAGGGGGTTACGAGCAGTACTTC. It codes for CASCPTGGYEQYF.

The chain couples TRBV7-8 to TRBJ2-1; 12 nucleotides match TRBD2. The CDR3 runs 16 residues. CDR1 and CDR2 (germline): SGHVS, FQNEAQ. The V segment lost 2 bases and the J segment 7 bases; nucleotides outside the gene matches: 6. This CDR3 reads CASSLLAGGPGNEQFF. CDR3 bases: TGTGCCAGCAGCTTACTAGCGGGGGGGCCAGGGAATGAGCAGTTCTTC.

With respect to this clone: At one boundary the junction diverges from the germline segment, which might be a read error. This chain joins TRBV5-1 and TRBJ1-1; the D is unclear. CDR1 and CDR2 from the germline V gene are SGHRS and YFSETQ. This CDR3 comprises 14 residues. CDR3: CASSLSSPAGLTDF. CDR3 nucleotides: TGCGCCAGCAGCTTGTCGAGCCCTGCGGGCCTTACCGACTTT.

The CDR3 loop reads CASSARGVSYNEQFF. The CDR3 DNA reads as TGTGCCAGCAGCGCACGGGGGGTCTCCTACAATGAGCAGTTCTTC. The rearrangement links TRBV9 to TRBJ2-1, with TRBD2 matching over 7 bases. V gave up 3 bases and J gave up 0 bases; unmatched junction bases: 3. The CDR3 is 15 residues long. Germline V gives CDR1 SGDLS, CDR2 YYNGEE.

The chain couples TRBV6-6 to TRBJ1-5; 7 nucleotides agree with TRBD1. Trimming took 7 bases from V and 7 from J; bases not matched to a gene: 13. This CDR3 has 15 residues. CDR1 is MNHNY and CDR2 is SVGAGI in the germline V gene (reference sequence). The CDR3 loop is CASKRQTGSVQPQHF. In DNA form, the CDR3 reads TGTGCCAGCAAGCGTCAGACAGGGAGTGTGCAGCCCCAGCATTTT.

This sequence joins TRBV30 and TRBJ1-1; D gene ambiguous. The ends were cut back, 3 bases at V and 5 bases at J, with 13 bases in the middle. Germline CDR1 reads GTSNPN; CDR2 reads SVGIG (reference sequence). The CDR3 consists of 13 residues. CDR3 coding DNA: TGTGCCTGGAGGTGGTTCCGCGGGACTGAAGCTTTCTTT. It yields the protein CAWRWFRGTEAFF.

The chain joins TRBV6-4 to TRBJ1-2; D perhaps matches TRBD1 (6 bases). This CDR3 has 14 amino acids. Germline loops: CDR1 MRHNA, CDR2 SNTAGT. The germline V and J ends were trimmed by 4 bases and 1 base, with 10 bases remaining between them. CDR3 bases: TGTGCCAGCAGTGGGGGACAACATAACTATGGCTACACCTTC. Translation gives CASSGGQHNYGYTF.

The rearrangement joins TRBV11-3 to TRBJ2-7; 9 bases map to TRBD1. This CDR3 contains 14 residues. V lost 7 bases, J lost 0 bases, and 4 bases stayed unmatched. Germline values: CDR1 SGHNT, CDR2 YENEEA. In nucleotides, the CDR3 is TGTGCCAGCACCTGGACAGGGGCCTCCTACGAGCAGTACTTC. Its protein product is CASTWTGASYEQYF.